This T cell receptor beta chain was profiled in a study of shared clonotypes between healthy human individuals. Investigators spread the genomic DNA of each subset evenly over several immunoSEQ plates. In the authors' workflow: ImmunoSEQ yielded junction-only sequences lacking quality scores, so filtering differed. Sequenced by immunoSEQ multiplex PCR; TCRdb stores in-frame clones only, minus some. The DNA was the basis for D and trimming; V, J and clone size are from that table. The repertoire holds under 2,500,000 clones, nearly 97% seen once, with around 0.13% in the top ten. Remarks on this clone: Its specificity is unknown.

The V end lost 10 bases, the J end lost 4 bases, and 20 bases lay between the germline ends. CDR1 and CDR2 (germline): ENHRY, SYGVKD. The length of the CDR3 is 14 residues. Findings and limits, study-wide: The study generally estimated greater richness for naive than memory subsets. Generation probabilities of non-shared clonotypes were lower (relative to those shared by all four donors).

This rearrangement joins TRBV10-3 to TRBJ2-7; maybe TRBD1 (6 bases). The sample consisted of naive CD4+ T cells sorted from blood. Regarding subset: CD45RA+ positively selected. The source is a man between 18 and 29 years old in good health. In DNA, the CDR3 is TGTGCCACCCAAGGCGCAGGGGTCCGATACGAGCAGTACTTC. Its translation is CATQGAGVRYEQYF.